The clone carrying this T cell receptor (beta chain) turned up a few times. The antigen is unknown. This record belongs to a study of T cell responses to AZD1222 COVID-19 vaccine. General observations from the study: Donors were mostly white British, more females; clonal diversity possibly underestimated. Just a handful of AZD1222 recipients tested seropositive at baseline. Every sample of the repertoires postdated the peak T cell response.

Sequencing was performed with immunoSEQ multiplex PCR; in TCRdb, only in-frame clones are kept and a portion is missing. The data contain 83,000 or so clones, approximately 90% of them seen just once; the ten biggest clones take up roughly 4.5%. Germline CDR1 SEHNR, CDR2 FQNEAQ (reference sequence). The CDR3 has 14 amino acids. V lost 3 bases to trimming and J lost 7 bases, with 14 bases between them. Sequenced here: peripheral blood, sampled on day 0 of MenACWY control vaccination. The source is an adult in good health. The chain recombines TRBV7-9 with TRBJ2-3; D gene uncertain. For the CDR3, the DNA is TGTGCCAGCAGCTTTGGGTCCCCTCTGCATACGCAGTATTTT. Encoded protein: CASSFGSPLHTQYF. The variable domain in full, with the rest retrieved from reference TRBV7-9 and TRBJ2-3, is DTGVSQNPRHKITKRGQNVTFRCDPISEHNRLYWYRQTLGQGPEFLTYFQNEAQLEKSRLLSDRFSAERPKGSFSTLEIQRTEQGDSAMYLCASSFGSPLHTQYFGPGTRLTVL.